The sequence of this T cell receptor (beta chain) was determined in a study of CD8+ T cells in alopecia areata. Study results and caveats: Patients shared TCRs less clearly than mice did, possibly owing to HLA.

Peripheral blood, together with lesional scalp punch biopsies, was collected from alopecia areata patients. The CDR3 extends over 15 amino acids. CDR1 and CDR2 from the germline V gene are MDHEN and SYDVKM. Deletions cut 3 bases from V and 9 bases from J, with 18 bases between. In the case of this clone: Its antigen remains unidentified.

RNA extraction and reverse transcription yielded cDNA as sequencing template. The protocol was immunoSEQ multiplex PCR, while the TCRdb copy is restricted to in-frame clones and leaves out a portion. The sample comprises approximately 12,000 clones, more than 45% of which are singletons, and 11% to 15% rests with the top ten. This clonotype was obtained from a human donor with alopecia areata. The rearrangement uses TRBV28 and TRBJ2-1; possible D gene TRBD1, 6 bases. The sequencing input was skin. The CDR3 bases are TGTGCCAGCAGTTTTCATACAGGGAGCTATGTTGAGCAGTTCTTC. Its protein product is CASSFHTGSYVEQFF.